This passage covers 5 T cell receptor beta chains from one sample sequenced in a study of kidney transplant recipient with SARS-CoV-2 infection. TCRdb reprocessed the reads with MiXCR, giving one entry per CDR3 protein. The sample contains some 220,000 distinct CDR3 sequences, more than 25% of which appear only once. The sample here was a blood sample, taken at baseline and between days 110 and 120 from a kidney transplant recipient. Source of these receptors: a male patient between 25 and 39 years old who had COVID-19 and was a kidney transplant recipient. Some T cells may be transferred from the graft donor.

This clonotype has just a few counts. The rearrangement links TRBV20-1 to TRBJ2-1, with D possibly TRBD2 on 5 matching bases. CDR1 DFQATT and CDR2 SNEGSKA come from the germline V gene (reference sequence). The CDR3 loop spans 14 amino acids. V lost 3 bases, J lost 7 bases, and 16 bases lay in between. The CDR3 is CSASRGPYGNEQFF. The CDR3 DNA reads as TGCAGTGCTAGTCGGGGTCCTTATGGGAATGAGCAGTTCTTC.

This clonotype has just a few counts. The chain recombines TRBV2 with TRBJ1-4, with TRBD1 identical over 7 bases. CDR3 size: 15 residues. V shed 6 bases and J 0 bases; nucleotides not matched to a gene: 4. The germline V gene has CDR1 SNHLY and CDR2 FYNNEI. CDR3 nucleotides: TGTGCCAGCAGCGGGACAGTAACAACTAATGAAAAACTGTTTTTT. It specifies CASSGTVTTNEKLFF.

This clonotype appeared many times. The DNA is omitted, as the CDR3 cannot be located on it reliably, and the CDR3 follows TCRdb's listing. The CDR3 sequence: CISVPEGKREVGKTYGYTF. V gene TRBV7-5 combines with J gene TRBJ1-2. TRBV7-5 is shown as a pseudogene. The CDR3 is made up of 19 amino acids, end residues included.

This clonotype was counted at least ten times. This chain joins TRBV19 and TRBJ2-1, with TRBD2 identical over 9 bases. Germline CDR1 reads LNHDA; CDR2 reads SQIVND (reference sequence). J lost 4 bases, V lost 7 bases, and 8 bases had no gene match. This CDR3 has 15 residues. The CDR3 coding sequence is TGTGCCAGTACCCTGGCGCGGGAGGGTTACAATGAGCAGTTCTTC. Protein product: CASTLAREGYNEQFF.

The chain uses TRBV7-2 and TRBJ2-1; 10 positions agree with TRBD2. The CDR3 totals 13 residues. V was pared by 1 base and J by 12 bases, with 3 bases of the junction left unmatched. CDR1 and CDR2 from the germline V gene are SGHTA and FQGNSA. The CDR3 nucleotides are TGTGCCAGCAGCTTAGGACTAGCGGGTGCGCAGTTCTTC. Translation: CASSLGLAGAQFF. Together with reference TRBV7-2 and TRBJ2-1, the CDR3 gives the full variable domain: GAGVSQSPSNKVTEKGKDVELRCDPISGHTALYWYRQSLGQGLEFLIYFQGNSAPDKSGLPSDRFSAERTGGSVSTLTIQRTQQEDSAVYLCASSLGLAGAQFFGPGTRLTVL.